The following is a T cell receptor beta chain sequence with its context. These data originate in a study of blood T cell repertoires in COVID-19. The table came from immunoSEQ multiplex PCR; TCRdb's copy has only in-frame clones and leaves some out. This repertoire shows about 140,000 clones, 75% to 90% found once; its top ten account for approximately 10%. The CDR3 is made up of 15 amino acids. Germline V gene lookup returns CDR1 SGHAT and CDR2 FQNNGV. Germline trimming cut 1 base from V and 5 bases from J; bases unmatched to any gene: 7. This sequence originates from a man in his sixties with active or convalescent COVID-19. Sequences were obtained from peripheral blood. The chain has TRBV11-2 and TRBJ2-5, with TRBD1 identical over 7 bases. CDR3 sequence: CASSLGDRARETQYF. The CDR3 bases are TGTGCCAGCAGCTTAGGCGACAGGGCTAGGGAGACCCAGTACTTC. Combining the CDR3 with reference TRBV11-2 and TRBJ2-5 gives the whole variable domain EAGVAQSPRYKIIEKRQSVAFWCNPISGHATLYWYQQILGQGPKLLIQFQNNGVVDDSQLPKDRFSAERLKGVDSTLKIQPAKLEDSAVYLCASSLGDRARETQYFGPGTRLLVL.